The present TCR beta chain was sequenced within a study of T-cell reconstitution after alpha-beta-depleted transplantation in children. Unique molecular identifiers were used to barcode this TCRbeta library. MiXCR, applied by TCRdb to the PCR reads, yields one record per CDR3 protein. This sample has 400,000 to 500,000 distinct CDR3 sequences, with under 13% found just once. The specimen comprised PBMCs from the stem cell graft donor, sampled from the stem cell graft. The TCR sequence derives from a human donor who donated a stem cell graft to a child with acute myeloid leukemia.

CDR3 loop: CASSLETGDLGYGYTF. The CDR3 DNA reads TGTGCCAGCAGCTTAGAGACGGGGGACTTAGGCTATGGCTACACCTTC. The chain has TRBV7-8 and TRBJ1-2; TRBD1 might be the D (5 bases). Germline V gene data show CDR1 as SGHVS and CDR2 as FQNEAQ. V was pared by 1 base and J by 4 bases, with 16 bases between. The CDR3 runs to 16 residues.